This record concerns one T cell receptor (beta chain) sequence. Its target antigen remains unknown. No much larger clone is present one base from it, and per-base qualities are unavailable. The High Capacity cDNA Reverse Transcription Kit was used to reverse transcribe all of the isolated RNA, meaning that expressed TCRB transcripts were what got sequenced. Naive, central memory and regulatory T cell samples underwent deep immunoSEQ sequencing, averaging around 3.6 million total reads per sample. After sorted cells were lysed in RLT buffer, RNA was extracted with DNase-treated RNeasy Micro or Mini kits, with the choice depending on cell number. Each cell subset was processed separately to prevent cross-contamination, with patient and healthy donor samples processed together. The immunoSEQ multiplex PCR was used to amplify TCRB sequences from cDNA, generating 87-bp fragments that spanned the CDR3 region. Amplicons were sequenced on the Illumina HiSeq platform. Per the original workflow: PCR bias was computationally corrected using synthetic template baselines, reads within Hamming distance 2 were collapsed, and singletons that could not be merged were discarded. Reads were aligned against IMGT to assign V, D and J genes, CDR3 length and insertions or deletions at six rearrangement sites. Within each subset, clonotype counts were normalized to sorted cell number, after which true diversity and Gini coefficients were computed with the tcR R package. The overlap coefficient, calculated on TCRB nucleotide sequences, was used to measure repertoire sharing. The table was pulled from immuneACCESS by TCRdb, which kept in-frame rearrangements only. Such tables lose some clones; where checked, under half of the loss comes from unresolved V genes, and the rest has no known cause. For V, J and clone size, that table is used; D and trimming come from the DNA. This sample has a few hundred thousand clones in its table, and 9.5% to 10% of those were observed once. Roughly 0.6% of the sample goes to the ten largest clones.

The V and J ends are trimmed by 6 bases and 2 bases, leaving 8 bases between them. According to the germline V gene, CDR1 reads MNHNS and CDR2 reads SASEGT. The CDR3 measures 13 amino acids from cysteine to phenylalanine. The entry retains the CDR3 DNA only, 39 bases that are in frame from base 1. Each donor gave one peripheral blood draw, averaging about 120 mL, which was collected into heparinised tubes. Using a panel that included CD45RO, CCR7, CD25, CD127, CD95 and CD27, naive, central memory, regulatory and stem cell-like memory CD4+ T cells were sorted on a BD FACSAria II. All sorted populations exceeded 98% purity. PBMCs were separated immediately by Lymphoprep density gradient centrifugation and were stained directly, without being cultured. So that batch effects would be minimized, each experiment stained and sorted samples in pairs, pairing one healthy donor with one patient. This entry is derived from a study of beta chain features in type 1 diabetes (dated by TCRdb to the late 2010s). For context, the study as a whole: Patients and healthy donors did not differ in mean age, gender distribution, total cell number or subset yield. A total of roughly 100 million sorted cells were examined across all samples, and the number of cells per subset was strongly correlated with RNA yield. Naive and central memory subsets were obtained from all 28 donors, but regulatory and stem cell-like memory subsets were isolated from only 8 patients and roughly eight healthy donors. The study compared the TCRB repertoires of sorted circulating CD4+ T cell subsets in recently diagnosed type 1 diabetes patients with those in matched healthy donors. Findings and caveats that apply to the study as a whole: PCR may preferentially amplify shorter templates, but because patient and control samples were amplified and corrected together, any resulting skew would affect both groups equally. Naive, central memory and regulatory TCRB repertoires appeared to be more alike among patients than among healthy donors. At VDJ recombination sites, patients with type 1 diabetes made fewer insertions and deleted more nucleotides, a pattern implying thymic rearrangement abnormalities. Because small numbers of individuals were included in the HLA sub-analyses, any influence of HLA type on TCRB rearrangement was left unresolved. Type 1 diabetes patients showed a moderate but significant shortening of TCRB CDR3 length in all four CD4+ subsets. Because cDNA rather than genomic DNA was sequenced, highly expressing activated cells could have been over-represented, although no difference in activation and CD3 levels was found between groups.

The sequence joins TRBV6-1 to TRBJ1-5, with the D gene uncertain. The specimen was central memory CD4+ T cells from blood. The sequence came from a man under 40 with type 1 diabetes. Here the CDR3 is given as CASRAGGNQPQHF. The DNA reads as follows: TGTGCCAGCAGAGCCGGGGGCAATCAGCCCCAGCATTTT.